The clone carrying this T cell receptor beta chain was counted only a few times. The antigen is unknown. These data are taken from a study of identical twins. MiXCR, run by TCRdb on the 5' RACE reads, gives a single entry per CDR3 protein. The repertoire consists of roughly 490,000 distinct CDR3 sequences, with 13% to 15% occurring once and the leading ten covering approximately 1%. The study's findings and limits: The analysis was cross-sectional rather than longitudinal within donors.

This same sample was also taken into another study, of yellow fever vaccine responses in identical twins.

The TCR originated in a woman aged 18-29 years in good health. The material sequenced was CD4+ T cells sorted from blood.

The CDR3 reads CASSYTSGIGEQYF. DNA for the CDR3: TGTGCCAGCAGTTACACTAGCGGGATCGGCGAGCAGTACTTC. The chain couples TRBV6-2 or TRBV6-3 to TRBJ2-7; 10 bases map to TRBD2. The V gene's germline CDR1 is MNHEY and CDR2 SVGEGT. V was pared by 2 bases and J by 6 bases, with 4 bases of the junction left unmatched. CDR3 size: 14 residues.